This T cell receptor beta chain was sequenced for a study of CD8+ T cells in alopecia areata. At the level of the study: Tofacitinib was taken orally by treated patients, and the dose was 5 to 10 mg twice daily.

Extracted RNA was reverse transcribed into cDNA, the sequencing template. TCRdb's copy holds only in-frame clones and misses some; the assay was immunoSEQ multiplex PCR. The sample contains 150,000 to 200,000 clones, about 71% of which appear only once. Overall study findings and caveats: Both scalp clonality and the expanded CD8+ clones among the top 100 showed a significant decrease with tofacitinib.

The V end was cut by 0 bases, the J end by 2 bases, with 9 bases between. The CDR3 length is 14 residues. Germline assignment: CDR1 SQVTM and CDR2 ANQGSEA. This clone occurred a few times. Its antigen is not known. Treatment noted: oral pan-JAK inhibitor, 5-10 mg twice daily. Sampling of alopecia areata patients yielded lesional scalp punch biopsies as well as peripheral blood. V gene TRBV29-1 combines with J gene TRBJ2-3; D ambiguous. The TCR comes from a human donor with alopecia areata. The sequenced sample was CD4+ T cells sorted from blood, obtained at week 4, from a patient treated with tofacitinib. CDR3 in amino acids: CSVEDRGDTDTQYF. In DNA form, the CDR3 reads TGCAGCGTTGAAGATCGAGGCGACACAGATACGCAGTATTTT.